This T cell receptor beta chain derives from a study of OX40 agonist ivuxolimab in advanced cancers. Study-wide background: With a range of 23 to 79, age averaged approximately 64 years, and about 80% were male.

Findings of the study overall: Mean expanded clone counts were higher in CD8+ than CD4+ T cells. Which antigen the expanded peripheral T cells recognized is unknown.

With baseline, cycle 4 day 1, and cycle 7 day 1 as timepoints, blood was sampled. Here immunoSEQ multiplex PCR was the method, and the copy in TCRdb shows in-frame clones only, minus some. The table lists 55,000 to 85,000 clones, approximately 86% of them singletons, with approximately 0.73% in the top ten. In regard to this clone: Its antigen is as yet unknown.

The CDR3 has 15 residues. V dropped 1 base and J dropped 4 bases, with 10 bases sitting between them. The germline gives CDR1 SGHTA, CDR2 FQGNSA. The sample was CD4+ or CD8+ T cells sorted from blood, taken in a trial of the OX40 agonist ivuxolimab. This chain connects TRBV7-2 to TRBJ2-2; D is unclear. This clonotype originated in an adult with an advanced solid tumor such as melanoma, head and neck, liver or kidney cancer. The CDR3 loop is CASSLGGRRTGELFF. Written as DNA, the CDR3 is TGTGCCAGCAGCTTAGGGGGTAGGCGCACCGGGGAGCTGTTTTTT.